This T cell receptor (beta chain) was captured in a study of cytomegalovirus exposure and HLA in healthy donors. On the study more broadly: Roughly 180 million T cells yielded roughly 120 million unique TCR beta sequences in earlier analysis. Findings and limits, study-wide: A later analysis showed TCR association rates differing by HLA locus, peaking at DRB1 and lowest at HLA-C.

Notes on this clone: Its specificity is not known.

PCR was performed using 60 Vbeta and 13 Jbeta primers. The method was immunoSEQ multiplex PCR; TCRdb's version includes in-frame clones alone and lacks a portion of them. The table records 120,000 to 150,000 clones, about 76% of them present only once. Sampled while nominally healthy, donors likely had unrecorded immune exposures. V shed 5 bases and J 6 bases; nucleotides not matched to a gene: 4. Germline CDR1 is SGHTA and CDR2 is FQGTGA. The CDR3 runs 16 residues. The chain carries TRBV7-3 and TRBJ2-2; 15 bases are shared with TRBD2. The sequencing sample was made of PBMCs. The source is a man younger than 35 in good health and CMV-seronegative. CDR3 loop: CASSRTSGRGAGELFF. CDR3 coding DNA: TGTGCCAGCAGCCGGACTAGCGGGAGGGGGGCCGGGGAGCTGTTTTTT.